A single sample is the source of the 14 T cell receptor beta chains below, sequenced in a study of blood T cell repertoires in COVID-19. The repertoire was sequenced with immunoSEQ multiplex PCR; TCRdb's copy has only in-frame clones and lacks some. Among fewer than 250,000 clones listed, roughly 83% were seen once. Sequences were obtained from peripheral blood. These receptors were obtained from a woman in her 70s with active or convalescent COVID-19.

V and J are TRBV2 and TRBJ2-7; 7 positions agree with TRBD2. CDR3 length: 12 residues. CDR1 and CDR2 from the germline V gene are SNHLY and FYNNEI. The junction had 2 bases not matched to a gene; V was cut back by 6 bases and J by 3 bases. In DNA form, the CDR3 reads TGTGCCAGCAGGGGGAGGGACTACGAGCAGTACTTC. Amino acids: CASRGRDYEQYF.

The chain links TRBV18 to TRBJ2-7, with TRBD1 matching over 7 bases. Germline CDR1 and CDR2: KGHSH and LQKENI. J gave up 2 bases and V 0 bases, and 7 bases lay outside the gene matches. The CDR3 contains 16 residues. CDR3 DNA sequence: TGTGCCAGCTCACCACCGGGGGCAGGGGGAACCTACGAGCAGTACTTC. Its translation: CASSPPGAGGTYEQYF.

This clone was seen only once. This chain links TRBV28 with TRBJ2-3; D might be TRBD2 (6 bases). CDR1 is MDHEN and CDR2 is SYDVKM in the germline V gene. V lost 10 bases, J lost 0 bases, and 17 bases lay in between. CDR3 length: 15 amino acids. Here the CDR3 reads CATHPEGASTDTQYF. In nucleotides, the CDR3 is TGTGCCACCCACCCGGAGGGAGCTAGCACAGATACGCAGTATTTT.

The chain has TRBV6-5 and TRBJ2-7, with D possibly TRBD1 on 6 matching bases. This CDR3 is 15 amino acids long. Germline CDR1 reads MNHEY; CDR2 reads SVGAGI. The ends were cut back, 2 bases at V and 3 bases at J, with 14 bases in the middle. As DNA, the CDR3 is TGTGCCAGCAGTTACACAGGGCGCAATATCTACGAGCAGTACTTC. This translates into CASSYTGRNIYEQYF.

The genes are TRBV7-9 and TRBJ1-3; TRBD1 matches 7 bases. V shed 2 bases, J shed 9 bases, and the junction held 10 bases outside the gene matches. The CDR3 is 15 residues long. Germline V gene sequence: CDR1 SEHNR, CDR2 FQNEAQ (reference sequence). The CDR3 DNA follows: TGTGCCAGCAGCTTAACAGGGGCCCAGGGGGTCACCATATATTTT. It encodes CASSLTGAQGVTIYF.

The V call is TRBV6-6, the J call TRBJ2-1, with D unresolved. The CDR3 length is 13 residues. The germline V gene has CDR1 MNHNY and CDR2 SVGAGI (reference sequence). V dropped 8 bases and J dropped 6 bases, with 14 bases sitting between them. This chain's CDR3 is CASGPRPTNEQFF. The CDR3 bases are TGTGCCAGCGGGCCCAGGCCCACCAATGAGCAGTTCTTC.

This clone was found once. J is TRBJ1-2 and V is TRBV27; 10 nucleotides line up with TRBD1. Germline CDR1 MNHEY, CDR2 SMNVEV (reference sequence). V lost 2 bases and J lost 2; bases outside the gene matches: 11. CDR3 length: 18 amino acids. CDR3 sequence reads: CASSLGGGTGAPNYGYTF. CDR3 nucleotides: TGTGCCAGCAGTTTAGGAGGGGGGACAGGGGCCCCCAACTATGGCTACACCTTC.

The chain employs TRBV5-1 and TRBJ2-1; D remains ambiguous. The V end was cut by 0 bases, the J end by 2 bases, with 9 bases between. This CDR3 spans 15 amino acids. Germline lookup yields CDR1 SGHRS and CDR2 YFSETQ. CDR3 coding DNA: TGCGCCAGCAGCTTGGCTCGACAAGCCTACAATGAGCAGTTCTTC. It translates to CASSLARQAYNEQFF.

The chain is built from TRBV18 and TRBJ2-7; D is possibly TRBD2 (6 bases). Trimming left V 1 base short and J 2 bases short, with 12 bases between. This CDR3 has 15 amino acids. CDR1 and CDR2 (germline): KGHSH, LQKENI. The CDR3 DNA is TGTGCCAGCTCACCACTCCTAGGCGGGGCCTACGAGCAGTACTTC. It specifies CASSPLLGGAYEQYF.

The rearrangement joins TRBV11-2 to TRBJ2-4; no clear D. Trimming removed 2 bases from V and 3 bases from J, with 14 bases in between. The CDR3 totals 16 residues. CDR1 and CDR2 (germline): SGHAT, FQNNGV. In nucleotides, the CDR3 is TGTGCCAGCAGCTTAACGCGGAATTCGGACAAAAACATTCAGTACTTC. Amino acid sequence: CASSLTRNSDKNIQYF.

The chain uses TRBV5-1 and TRBJ1-1; TRBD1 aligns across 7 bases. The CDR3 totals 14 residues. V shed 6 bases, J shed 1 base, and the junction held 6 bases outside the gene matches. The V gene's germline CDR1 is SGHRS and CDR2 YFSETQ. The CDR3 sequence is CASNDGTANTEAFF. CDR3 DNA: TGCGCCAGCAACGACGGGACAGCGAACACTGAAGCTTTCTTT.

This chain's CDR3 is CASSIRQPNQPQHF. CDR3 sequence (DNA): TGTGCCAGTAGTATAAGACAACCCAATCAGCCCCAGCATTTT. This chain joins TRBV19 and TRBJ1-5; D unclear. The V and J ends lost 2 bases and 3 bases respectively, with 8 bases between them. This CDR3 comprises 14 residues. CDR1 is LNHDA and CDR2 is SQIVND in the germline V gene (reference sequence).

The chain recombines TRBV5-5 with TRBJ2-1; tentatively, D is TRBD2 (6 bases). Per germline, CDR1 SGHKS and CDR2 YYEKEE (reference sequence). Trimming took 2 bases from V and 0 from J, leaving 9 bases between them. The CDR3 sequence is 15 residues long. CDR3 DNA: TGTGCCAGCAGCTTCGGGACTGCCTCCTACAATGAGCAGTTCTTC. It codes for CASSFGTASYNEQFF.

CDR3 in amino acids: CASSRDSAYEQYF. CDR3 in DNA: TGTGCCAGCAGTAGGGACAGCGCCTACGAGCAGTACTTC. The chain links TRBV6-5 to TRBJ2-7, with 7 bases identical to TRBD1. Germline lookup yields CDR1 MNHEY and CDR2 SVGAGI. J lost 2 bases, V lost 5 bases, and 3 bases had no gene match. The CDR3 totals 13 residues.